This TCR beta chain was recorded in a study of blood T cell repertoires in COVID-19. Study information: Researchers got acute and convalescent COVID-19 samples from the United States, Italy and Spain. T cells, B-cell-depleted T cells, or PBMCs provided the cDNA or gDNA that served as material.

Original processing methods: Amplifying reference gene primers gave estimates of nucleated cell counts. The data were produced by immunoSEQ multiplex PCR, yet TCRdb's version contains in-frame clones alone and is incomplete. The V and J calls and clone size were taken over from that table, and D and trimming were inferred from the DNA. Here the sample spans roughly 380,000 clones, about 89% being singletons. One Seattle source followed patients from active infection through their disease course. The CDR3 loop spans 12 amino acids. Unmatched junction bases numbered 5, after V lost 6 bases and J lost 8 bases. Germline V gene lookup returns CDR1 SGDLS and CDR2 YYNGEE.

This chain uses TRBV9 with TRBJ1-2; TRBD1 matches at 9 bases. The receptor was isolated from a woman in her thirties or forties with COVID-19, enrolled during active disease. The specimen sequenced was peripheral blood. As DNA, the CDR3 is TGTGCCAGCACCCGGGACAGGGACGGCTACACCTTC. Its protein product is CASTRDRDGYTF.